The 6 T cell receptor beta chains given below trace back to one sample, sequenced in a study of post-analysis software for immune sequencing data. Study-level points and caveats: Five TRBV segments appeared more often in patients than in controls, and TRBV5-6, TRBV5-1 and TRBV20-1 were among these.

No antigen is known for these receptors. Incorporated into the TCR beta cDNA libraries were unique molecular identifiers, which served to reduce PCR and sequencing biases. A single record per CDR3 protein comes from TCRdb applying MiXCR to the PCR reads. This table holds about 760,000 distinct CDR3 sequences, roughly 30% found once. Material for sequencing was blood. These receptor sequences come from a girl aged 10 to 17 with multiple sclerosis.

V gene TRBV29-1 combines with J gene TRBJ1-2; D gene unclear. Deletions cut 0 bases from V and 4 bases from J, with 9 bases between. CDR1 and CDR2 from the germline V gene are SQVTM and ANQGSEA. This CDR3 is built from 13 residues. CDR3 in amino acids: CSVEDPVSYGYTF. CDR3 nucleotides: TGCAGCGTTGAAGACCCGGTGAGCTATGGCTACACCTTC.

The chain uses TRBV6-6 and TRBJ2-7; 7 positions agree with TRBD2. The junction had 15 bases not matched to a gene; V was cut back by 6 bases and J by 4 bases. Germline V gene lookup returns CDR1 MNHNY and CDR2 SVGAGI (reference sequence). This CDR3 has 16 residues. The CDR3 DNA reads TGTGCCAGCAGCCCCCCTCCCTTGGTTAGCGGGTACGAGCAGTACTTC. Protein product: CASSPPPLVSGYEQYF.

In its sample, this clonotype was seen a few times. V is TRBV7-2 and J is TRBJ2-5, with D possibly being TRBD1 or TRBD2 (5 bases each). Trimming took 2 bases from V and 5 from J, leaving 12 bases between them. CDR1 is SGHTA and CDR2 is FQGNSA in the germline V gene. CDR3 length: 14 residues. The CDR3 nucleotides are TGTGCCAGCAGCTTACAGGGTCGGGACGAGACCCAGTACTTC. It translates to CASSLQGRDETQYF.

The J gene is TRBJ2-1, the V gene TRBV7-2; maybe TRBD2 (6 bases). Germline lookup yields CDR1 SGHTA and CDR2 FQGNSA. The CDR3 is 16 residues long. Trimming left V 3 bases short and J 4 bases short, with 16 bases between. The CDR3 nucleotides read TGTGCCAGCAGCTTGGCGGGGAGACCATTTTACAATGAGCAGTTCTTC. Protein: CASSLAGRPFYNEQFF.

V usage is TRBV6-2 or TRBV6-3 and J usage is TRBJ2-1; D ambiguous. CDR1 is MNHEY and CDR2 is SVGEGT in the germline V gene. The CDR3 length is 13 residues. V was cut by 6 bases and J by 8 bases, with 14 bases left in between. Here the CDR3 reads CASSPSGLDEQFF. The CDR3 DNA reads TGTGCCAGCAGCCCCAGTGGCCTCGATGAGCAGTTCTTC.

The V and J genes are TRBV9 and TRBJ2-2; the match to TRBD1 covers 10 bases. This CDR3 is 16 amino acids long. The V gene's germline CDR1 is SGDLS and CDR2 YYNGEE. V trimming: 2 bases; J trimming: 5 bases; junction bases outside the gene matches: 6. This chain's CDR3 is CASSVRWGQGTGELFF. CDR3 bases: TGTGCCAGCAGCGTCCGGTGGGGACAGGGGACCGGGGAGCTGTTTTTT. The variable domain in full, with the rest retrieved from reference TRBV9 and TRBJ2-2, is DSGVTQTPKHLITATGQRVTLRCSPRSGDLSVYWYQQSLDQGLQFLIQYYNGEERAKGNILERFSAQQFPDLHSELNLSSLELGDSALYFCASSVRWGQGTGELFFGEGSRLTVL.